These 10 T cell receptor beta chains were sequenced from one sample in a study of CD4+ T cells in melanoma. Method: immunoSEQ multiplex PCR; TCRdb's copy keeps in-frame clones and lacks some. Here the sample spans some 10,000 clones, 65% to 70% being singletons. The source material was cells from a culture (not recorded whether cultured in vitro). These receptor sequences come from a human donor with melanoma.

This clone was found once. The chain has TRBV7-8 and TRBJ1-3; unclear D gene. Between the trimmed V and J ends, which lost 5 bases and 4 bases, there was a span of 9 bases. This CDR3 has 13 residues. CDR1 is SGHVS and CDR2 is FQNEAQ in the germline V gene. The CDR3 loop is CASSHRWGNTIYF. For the CDR3, the DNA is TGTGCCAGCAGCCATCGTTGGGGAAACACCATATATTTT.

This clone was detected a few times. The rearrangement joins TRBV4-1 to TRBJ2-6; D ambiguous. CDR3 length: 19 amino acids. The ends were cut back, 1 base at V and 0 bases at J, with 16 bases in the middle. The germline V gene encodes CDR1 MGHRA and CDR2 YSYEKL. The CDR3 loop reads CASSQVPIPPFSGANVLTF. The DNA for the CDR3 is TGCGCCAGCAGCCAAGTCCCCATTCCTCCCTTCTCTGGGGCCAACGTCCTGACTTTC.

The table lists this clone with a count of one. The V gene is TRBV18, the J gene TRBJ1-2, with TRBD1 matching over 10 bases. Germline CDR1 KGHSH, CDR2 LQKENI. Trimming removed 9 bases from V and 4 bases from J; junction bases left unmatched: 11. The CDR3 is 15 amino acids. The CDR3: CASRDRGHLGYGYTF. Here the CDR3 DNA reads TGTGCCAGTCGGGACAGGGGCCACCTAGGCTATGGCTACACCTTC.

The V gene is TRBV18, the J gene TRBJ1-3; D remains ambiguous. Germline-derived CDR1 and CDR2 are KGHSH and LQKENI. V shed 4 bases and J shed 0 bases, with 4 bases lying between them. The length of the CDR3 is 13 residues. Here the CDR3 reads CASSRISGNTIYF. The CDR3 bases are TGTGCCAGCTCACGAATCTCTGGAAACACCATATATTTT.

V is TRBV15 and J is TRBJ2-3; 8 nucleotides line up with TRBD1. CDR1 and CDR2 (germline): LNHNV, YYDKDF (reference sequence). This CDR3 spans 13 amino acids. J was trimmed by 6 bases and V by 7 bases; bases with no gene match: 6. The CDR3 DNA sequence: TGTGCCACCACTTACAGGGGGTTTGATACGCAGTATTTT. It encodes CATTYRGFDTQYF.

The gene calls are TRBV7-9 and TRBJ2-5; a weak D match, TRBD1 (5 bases). Germline V gene lookup returns CDR1 SEHNR and CDR2 FQNEAQ (reference sequence). The V end was cut by 1 base, the J end by 3 bases, with 9 bases between. There are 14 residues in the CDR3. CDR3 amino acids: CASSLERGKETQYF. The CDR3 DNA is TGTGCCAGCAGCTTAGAAAGGGGAAAAGAGACCCAGTACTTC.

This clone was detected a few times. The rearrangement joins TRBV5-5 to TRBJ1-4; no clear D gene. With 4 bases removed from V and 8 bases from J, the gap between germline ends came to 15 bases. Germline-derived CDR1 and CDR2 are SGHKS and YYEKEE (reference sequence). CDR3 length: 14 amino acids. CDR3 sequence reads: CASSPLGEGEKLFF. CDR3 DNA sequence: TGTGCCAGCAGCCCGCTTGGGGAAGGCGAAAAACTGTTTTTT.

The chain is built from TRBV5-1 and TRBJ2-7; 9 nucleotides line up with TRBD1. Looked up from germline, CDR1 is SGHRS and CDR2 is YFSETQ. The CDR3 is 15 residues long. The V segment lost 0 bases and the J segment 9 bases; nucleotides outside the gene matches: 10. CDR3 sequence: CASSLGDRASRGQYF. The CDR3 region has the DNA TGCGCCAGCAGCTTGGGGGACAGGGCCTCGCGGGGGCAGTACTTC.

The chain links TRBV30 to TRBJ1-6; TRBD1 might be the D (5 bases). Trimming cost V 5 bases and J 12 bases, with 14 bases left between them. Germline loops: CDR1 GTSNPN, CDR2 SVGIG (reference sequence). The CDR3 consists of 12 residues. Here the CDR3 DNA reads TGTGCCTGGGGGGGGTCCCCGGGACCCCTCCACTTT. The encoded protein is CAWGGSPGPLHF.

The CDR3: CASSLGDSSNQPQHF. As DNA, the CDR3 is TGTGCCAGCAGCTTGGGGGACAGTAGCAATCAGCCCCAGCATTTT. The chain uses TRBV7-2 and TRBJ1-5; 7 nucleotides agree with TRBD1. The V and J ends lost 3 bases and 0 bases, in that order; junction bases with no gene match: 2. The CDR3 contains 15 residues. The germline CDR1 and CDR2 sequences are SGHTA and FQGNSA.